One sample yielded the 14 T cell receptor beta chains listed below, sequenced in a study of shared clonotypes between healthy human individuals. Terminally differentiated effector memory CD45RA+ cells were left out of the naive CD8 fraction, which was CD45RO-negative and positively selected for CCR7. Assay: immunoSEQ multiplex PCR; the TCRdb copy retains only in-frame clones and omits some. The sample yields about 590,000 clones, 95% seen once. The sample consisted of naive CD8+ T cells sorted from blood. The receptors shown here come from a woman in her twenties or thirties in good health.

This CDR3 reads CASSAVNSNQPQHF. CDR3 nucleotides: TGTGCCAGCAGTGCTGTTAATAGCAATCAGCCCCAGCATTTT. The chain couples TRBV25-1 to TRBJ1-5, with D unresolved. The V end lost 4 bases, the J end lost 0 bases, and 7 bases lay between the germline ends. CDR3 length: 14 amino acids. From germline, CDR1 is MGHDK and CDR2 SYGVNS.

This clone was observed a single time. The genes are TRBV7-9 and TRBJ2-3; 9 bases map to TRBD1. Germline V gene data show CDR1 as SEHNR and CDR2 as FQNEAQ (reference sequence). The CDR3 sequence is 16 residues long. Losses at the gene ends were 8 bases for V and 5 bases for J; bases not matched to a gene: 14. CDR3 sequence (DNA): TGTGCCAGCTTTCCGCGACCGGGACAGGGATTAGATACGCAGTATTTT. Translation: CASFPRPGQGLDTQYF.

The chain employs TRBV28 and TRBJ2-5; TRBD2 is a possible D gene (6 bases). The CDR3 runs to 15 residues. The V and J ends lost 1 base and 7 bases respectively, with 16 bases between them. The germline V gene has CDR1 MDHEN and CDR2 SYDVKM. The CDR3 DNA reads as TGTGCCAGCAGTTTATACCAAGGAGAGGAGGGGACCCAGTACTTC. It is translated as CASSLYQGEEGTQYF.

The chain carries TRBV5-8 and TRBJ2-1; D is possibly TRBD2 (5 bases). Germline CDR1 reads SGHTS; CDR2 reads YDEGEE. Trimming pared 0 bases from V and 4 bases from J, leaving 11 bases between. There are 15 residues in the CDR3. This chain's CDR3 is CASSLGLATYNEQFF. The CDR3 DNA reads as TGTGCCAGCAGCTTGGGGTTAGCGACATACAATGAGCAGTTCTTC. The variable domain in full, completed from reference TRBV5-8 and TRBJ2-1, reads EAGVTQSPTHLIKTRGQQATLRCSPISGHTSVYWYQQALGLGLQFLLWYDEGEERNRGNFPPRFSGRQFPNYSSELNVNALELEDSALYLCASSLGLATYNEQFFGPGTRLTVL.

A single count supports this clone. The rearrangement uses TRBV7-9 and TRBJ1-2, with 8 bases fitting TRBD1. The CDR3 extends over 11 amino acids. Losses at the gene ends were 11 bases for V and 3 bases for J; bases not matched to a gene: 2. Germline V gene lookup returns CDR1 SEHNR and CDR2 FQNEAQ (reference sequence). The CDR3 loop is CASGGDYGYTF. DNA of the CDR3: TGTGCCTCAGGGGGCGACTATGGCTACACCTTC.

The gene calls are TRBV28 and TRBJ2-7; a possible D gene is TRBD2 (6 bases). Trimming shortened V by 6 bases and J by 3 bases, and 15 bases separated the two germline ends. Germline V gives CDR1 MDHEN, CDR2 SYDVKM. This CDR3 is built from 14 residues. The CDR3 DNA sequence: TGTGCCAGCAGCTCGGGACTCCAATACTACGAGCAGTACTTC. This translates into CASSSGLQYYEQYF.

The V and J genes are TRBV27 and TRBJ2-1; TRBD2 matches at 15 bases. Trimming cost V 4 bases and J 0 bases; bases outside gene matches: 7. The CDR3 covers 19 residues. Per the germline V gene, CDR1 is MNHEY and CDR2 is SMNVEV (reference sequence). In DNA, the CDR3 is TGTGCCAGCAGTTCGGGACTAGCGGGAGGCCTAAGCTCCTACAATGAGCAGTTCTTC. As protein: CASSSGLAGGLSSYNEQFF.

Turning to this clone: The same CDR3 also results from other DNA sequences found in this sample. This chain uses TRBV28 with TRBJ2-7; 8 positions agree with TRBD1. The J segment lost 3 bases and the V segment lost 4 bases, leaving 5 bases of the junction unmatched. Germline V gene data show CDR1 as MDHEN and CDR2 as SYDVKM. This CDR3 is built from 14 residues. CDR3 sequence: CASSSRQGSYEQYF. The DNA of the CDR3 is TGTGCCAGCAGTTCCAGACAGGGGAGCTACGAGCAGTACTTC.

V is TRBV2 and J is TRBJ2-1; the match to TRBD1 covers 9 bases. The junction had 3 bases not matched to a gene; V was cut back by 3 bases and J by 6 bases. The CDR3 is 14 amino acids. Germline CDR1 SNHLY, CDR2 FYNNEI. The CDR3 DNA reads as TGTGCCAGCAGTGAGGGGACAGGGACCAATGAGCAGTTCTTC. Its translation is CASSEGTGTNEQFF.

The chain employs TRBV25-1 and TRBJ1-4; a possible D gene is TRBD1 (6 bases). CDR3 length: 12 residues. V was pared by 7 bases and J by 8 bases, with 11 bases between. Germline V lookup: CDR1 MGHDK, CDR2 SYGVNS. CDR3 region: CASTGAGEKLFF. In DNA form, the CDR3 reads TGTGCCAGCACAGGGGCTGGGGAAAAACTGTTTTTT.

This chain uses TRBV4-1 with TRBJ2-2, with a weak D call TRBD2 (6 bases). Germline V gene data show CDR1 as MGHRA and CDR2 as YSYEKL. This CDR3 region has 17 residues. V was cut by 4 bases and J by 4 bases, with 19 bases left in between. For the CDR3, the DNA is TGCGCCAGCAGCCCAAACGAGAGACTAGTCCTCACCGGGGAGCTGTTTTTT. Translating it yields CASSPNERLVLTGELFF.

This chain's CDR3 is CASSLISGGTYEQYF. The DNA of the CDR3 is TGCGCCAGCAGCTTGATTTCGGGCGGGACGTACGAGCAGTACTTC. V usage is TRBV5-1 and J usage is TRBJ2-7, with D possibly TRBD2 on 6 matching bases. The germline V gene encodes CDR1 SGHRS and CDR2 YFSETQ. The CDR3 is made up of 15 amino acids. V lost 1 base, J lost 4 bases, and 15 bases lay in between.

The V and J genes are TRBV19 and TRBJ2-1; D call uncertain. This CDR3 has 13 residues. CDR1 is LNHDA, CDR2 SQIVND, per germline (reference sequence). The germline V and J ends were trimmed by 3 bases and 2 bases, with 5 bases remaining between them. CDR3: CASSMIPYNEQFF. CDR3 DNA: TGTGCCAGTAGTATGATTCCCTACAATGAGCAGTTCTTC.

This chain links TRBV27 with TRBJ2-7; D remains ambiguous. Germline V CDR1 and CDR2: MNHEY, SMNVEV (reference sequence). With 0 bases removed from V and 5 bases from J, the gap between germline ends came to 8 bases. This CDR3 is 13 amino acids long. Here the CDR3 DNA reads TGTGCCAGCAGTTTATCGCAGTTTCACGAGCAGTACTTC. It is translated as CASSLSQFHEQYF.